This T cell receptor (beta chain) was profiled in a study of blood T cell repertoires in COVID-19. Study details: Whether acute or convalescent, the COVID-19 samples came from the United States, Italy and Spain. The cDNA or gDNA used as material had been derived from T cells, B-cell-depleted T cells, or PBMCs.

This CDR3 region has 15 residues. The germline gives CDR1 SGHDT, CDR2 YYEEEE. Trimming took off 3 bases at V and 0 bases at J, with 12 bases between the two ends. As originally analysed: It was from reference gene primer amplification that nucleated cell counts were estimated. Assay: immunoSEQ multiplex PCR; the TCRdb copy retains only in-frame clones and omits some. V and J calls and clone size are those listed in that table; D and trimming were worked out from the DNA. The data hold fewer than 250,000 clones, with around 80% observed a single time. The sample was peripheral blood. This TCR was sampled from a woman in her forties or fifties with acute or convalescent COVID-19. The chain has TRBV5-6 and TRBJ1-1; perhaps TRBD1 as D (6 bases). The CDR3 loop reads CASSSPQGLNTEAFF. CDR3 DNA: TGTGCCAGCAGCTCACCACAGGGTCTGAACACTGAAGCTTTCTTT.